One and the same sample provided the 32 T cell receptor beta chains below, sequenced in a study of OX40 agonist ivuxolimab in advanced cancers. Only in-frame clones appear in the TCRdb table, and some are missing; sequencing was by immunoSEQ multiplex PCR. The sample lists fewer than 100,000 clones, about 79% occurring once. Sample: CD4+ or CD8+ T cells sorted from blood, taken in a trial of the OX40 agonist ivuxolimab. The receptors stem from an adult with an advanced solid tumor such as melanoma, head and neck, liver or kidney cancer.

This chain connects TRBV6-1 to TRBJ2-7; TRBD1 agrees at 9 bases. Germline V lookup: CDR1 MNHNS, CDR2 SASEGT. J lost 0 bases, V lost 6 bases, and 3 bases had no gene match. The CDR3 loop spans 14 amino acids. The CDR3 is CASRRDRASYEQYF. The CDR3 DNA reads as TGTGCCAGCAGGAGGGACAGGGCCTCCTACGAGCAGTACTTC.

The chain has TRBV10-3 and TRBJ2-7; D is unresolved. The germline gives CDR1 ENHRY, CDR2 SYGVKD. The V end lost 3 bases, the J end lost 0 bases, and 6 bases lay between the germline ends. The CDR3 contains 13 residues. Written as DNA, the CDR3 is TGTGCCATCAGTGACCAGGCCTCCTACGAGCAGTACTTC. It specifies CAISDQASYEQYF.

The V call is TRBV6-5, the J call TRBJ1-2; TRBD1 matches 7 bases. Germline CDR1 MNHEY, CDR2 SVGAGI. V was pared by 6 bases and J by 4 bases, with 5 bases of the junction left unmatched. This CDR3 comprises 13 residues. The CDR3 DNA sequence: TGTGCCAGCAGCTGGGACAGAGTCTATGGCTACACCTTC. This encodes CASSWDRVYGYTF.

This clone was detected once. This chain connects TRBV11-2 to TRBJ2-5; 7 bases are a match to TRBD2. After removal of 6 bases from V and 3 bases from J, the junction contained 7 bases not matched to a gene. CDR3 length: 14 amino acids. Germline CDR1 is SGHAT and CDR2 is FQNNGV. The CDR3 DNA is TGTGCCAGCAGGCAGACTAGCTCGAAAGAGACCCAGTACTTC. Amino acids: CASRQTSSKETQYF.

The chain combines TRBV6-6 with TRBJ1-1; D gene uncertain. The V gene lost 5 bases and the J gene lost 3 bases, with 16 bases spanning the gap. From germline, CDR1 is MNHNY and CDR2 SVGAGI (reference sequence). This CDR3 has 15 amino acids. The CDR3 here is CASSTLRVTDTEAFF. The CDR3 DNA reads as TGTGCCAGCAGTACACTCCGGGTGACCGACACTGAAGCTTTCTTT.

This chain links TRBV9 with TRBJ1-2, with TRBD1 identical over 7 bases. The length of the CDR3 is 13 residues. CDR1 SGDLS and CDR2 YYNGEE come from the germline V gene. The trim removed 4 bases at V and 8 bases at J, leaving 8 bases unmatched. CDR3 nucleotides: TGTGCCAGCAGCCTGACAGGGTTGGGGGGCTACACCTTC. As protein: CASSLTGLGGYTF.

The V and J genes are TRBV7-2 and TRBJ2-5; D ambiguous. CDR3 length: 13 residues. Germline-derived CDR1 and CDR2 are SGHTA and FQGNSA. V dropped 1 base and J dropped 1 base, with 4 bases sitting between them. The CDR3 sequence is CASSLEGQETQYF. For the CDR3, the DNA is TGTGCCAGCAGCTTAGAAGGCCAAGAGACCCAGTACTTC.

The chain has TRBV7-2 and TRBJ2-2; D is perhaps TRBD1 or TRBD2 (5 bases each). Germline CDR1 is SGHTA and CDR2 is FQGNSA. The CDR3 spans 17 residues. V lost 0 bases and J 6 bases, leaving 17 bases between the germline ends. This CDR3 reads CASSLAPGSQGPGELFF. The DNA for the CDR3 is TGTGCCAGCAGCTTAGCGCCGGGCAGTCAGGGACCCGGGGAGCTGTTTTTT.

The V call is TRBV30, the J call TRBJ2-2; TRBD1 agrees at 7 bases. Germline loops: CDR1 GTSNPN, CDR2 SVGIG (reference sequence). The CDR3 totals 17 residues. V lost 0 bases to trimming and J lost 3 bases; unmatched junction nucleotides: 10. The CDR3 protein is CAWSVHRGGRDTGELFF. CDR3 DNA: TGTGCCTGGAGTGTACATAGAGGGGGCCGGGACACCGGGGAGCTGTTTTTT. The variable domain in full, with the rest retrieved from reference TRBV30 and TRBJ2-2, is SQTIHQWPATLVQPVGSPLSLECTVEGTSNPNLYWYRQAAGRGLQLLFYSVGIGQISSEVPQNLSASRPQDRQFILSSKKLLLSDSGFYLCAWSVHRGGRDTGELFFGEGSRLTVL.

The chain employs TRBV6-5 and TRBJ1-5, with D possibly TRBD1 on 6 matching bases. Germline lookup yields CDR1 MNHEY and CDR2 SVGAGI. V dropped 4 bases and J dropped 1 base, with 11 bases sitting between them. The CDR3 is made up of 15 amino acids. The CDR3 DNA reads as TGTGCCAGCAGTTTCACAGGACAGAGCAATCAGCCCCAGCATTTT. Its protein product is CASSFTGQSNQPQHF.

CDR3 sequence reads: CATSKPTGFNYGYTF. The CDR3 coding sequence is TGTGCCACCAGCAAACCGACAGGGTTTAACTATGGCTACACCTTC. The chain is built from TRBV15 and TRBJ1-2; 7 bases align to TRBD1. Unmatched junction bases numbered 6, after V lost 4 bases and J lost 1 base. The CDR3 loop spans 15 amino acids. Germline V lookup: CDR1 LNHNV, CDR2 YYDKDF (reference sequence). Using reference TRBV15 and TRBJ1-2 for the parts outside the CDR3, the full variable domain is DAMVIQNPRYQVTQFGKPVTLSCSQTLNHNVMYWYQQKSSQAPKLLFHYYDKDFNNEADTPDNFQSRRPNTSFCFLDIRSPGLGDTAMYLCATSKPTGFNYGYTFGSGTRLTVV.

There are a few counts of this clone. The chain links TRBV19 to TRBJ1-2; 7 bases are shared with TRBD1. Germline CDR1 reads LNHDA; CDR2 reads SQIVND (reference sequence). The CDR3 has 15 residues. After removal of 3 bases from V and 4 bases from J, the junction contained 8 bases not matched to a gene. CDR3 amino acids: CASSMGTATFYGYTF. DNA of the CDR3: TGTGCCAGTAGTATGGGGACAGCGACCTTCTATGGCTACACCTTC.

The chain combines TRBV5-1 with TRBJ2-1; D might be TRBD1 (8 bases). Germline V gene sequence: CDR1 SGHRS, CDR2 YFSETQ. This CDR3 is 16 amino acids long. V was pared by 4 bases and J by 4 bases, with 18 bases between. In nucleotides, the CDR3 is TGCGCCAGCAGCGTTGTCACAGGGGGGGTTTACAATGAGCAGTTCTTC. Translating gives CASSVVTGGVYNEQFF. Full variable domain (missing parts from reference TRBV5-1 and TRBJ2-1): KAGVTQTPRYLIKTRGQQVTLSCSPISGHRSVSWYQQTPGQGLQFLFEYFSETQRNKGNFPGRFSGRQFSNSRSEMNVSTLELGDSALYLCASSVVTGGVYNEQFFGPGTRLTVL.

This chain joins TRBV30 and TRBJ2-1; 10 bases fit TRBD2. This CDR3 has 15 amino acids. Trimming at V came to 5 bases and at J to 0 bases, leaving 4 bases not matched to a gene. Germline CDR1 and CDR2: GTSNPN and SVGIG (reference sequence). The chain's CDR3 is CAWGAGGSSYNEQFF. CDR3 DNA sequence: TGTGCCTGGGGAGCGGGAGGGAGCTCCTACAATGAGCAGTTCTTC.

J is TRBJ2-1 and V is TRBV7-2; weak D call: TRBD2 (5 bases). CDR3 length: 10 amino acids. Germline CDR1 SGHTA, CDR2 FQGNSA. The V gene lost 10 bases and the J gene lost 6 bases, with 7 bases spanning the gap. The CDR3 nucleotides are TGTGCCACGGGGAGCAATGAGCAGTTCTTC. Its translation is CATGSNEQFF.

This clone showed up just a few times. The chain combines TRBV7-9 with TRBJ1-3; D is uncertain. Trimming pared 5 bases from V and 2 bases from J, leaving 4 bases between. The length of the CDR3 is 12 residues. Per the germline V gene, CDR1 is SEHNR and CDR2 is FQNEAQ (reference sequence). The CDR3 loop reads CASSRPGNTIYF. CDR3 DNA: TGTGCCAGCAGCCGCCCTGGAAACACCATATATTTT. The complete variable domain, with remaining parts taken from reference TRBV7-9 and TRBJ1-3, reads DTGVSQNPRHKITKRGQNVTFRCDPISEHNRLYWYRQTLGQGPEFLTYFQNEAQLEKSRLLSDRFSAERPKGSFSTLEIQRTEQGDSAMYLCASSRPGNTIYFGEGSWLTVV.

The chain uses TRBV9 and TRBJ2-1; no clear D. Trimming took 0 bases from V and 9 from J, leaving 7 bases between them. Per germline, CDR1 SGDLS and CDR2 YYNGEE. CDR3 size: 12 residues. CDR3 nucleotide sequence: TGTGCCAGCAGCGTAGAAGTTACTGAGCAGTTCTTC. Its translation: CASSVEVTEQFF.

This chain uses TRBV10-1 with TRBJ2-5; D not resolved. Trimming took 1 base from V and 2 from J, leaving 11 bases between them. Germline values: CDR1 WNHNN, CDR2 SYGVQD (reference sequence). This CDR3 comprises 15 residues. CDR3: CASSEYGDPQETQYF. In DNA, the CDR3 is TGCGCCAGCAGTGAGTACGGAGACCCTCAAGAGACCCAGTACTTC.

The CDR3 reads CASSYQPGWQGASIFF. CDR3 DNA sequence: TGTGCCAGCAGCTATCAACCGGGATGGCAGGGAGCCTCAATTTTCTTT. This chain links TRBV7-6 with TRBJ1-1, with D maybe TRBD1 (5 bases). The CDR3 length is 16 residues. The germline V gene encodes CDR1 SGHVS and CDR2 FNYEAQ. V was clipped by 4 bases and J by 13 bases, with 28 bases between them.

The rearrangement links TRBV6-1 to TRBJ1-5; the D is unclear. Germline V gene lookup returns CDR1 MNHNS and CDR2 SASEGT. Trimming cost V 1 base and J 4 bases, with 11 bases left between them. This CDR3 contains 15 residues. CDR3 protein: CASSEVAPTNQPQHF. The CDR3, as DNA: TGTGCCAGCAGTGAAGTTGCCCCGACGAATCAGCCCCAGCATTTT.

Here the CDR3 DNA reads TGTGCCAGCAGCGTAGGAGGAAGCGGGGGATACAATGAGCAGTTCTTC. It yields the protein CASSVGGSGGYNEQFF. This chain uses TRBV9 with TRBJ2-1; 8 bases align to TRBD2. The CDR3 sequence is 16 residues long. J was trimmed by 4 bases and V by 0 bases; bases with no gene match: 6. The germline CDR1 and CDR2 sequences are SGDLS and YYNGEE. Full variable domain (rest looked up from reference TRBV9 and TRBJ2-1): DSGVTQTPKHLITATGQRVTLRCSPRSGDLSVYWYQQSLDQGLQFLIQYYNGEERAKGNILERFSAQQFPDLHSELNLSSLELGDSALYFCASSVGGSGGYNEQFFGPGTRLTVL.

The rearrangement uses TRBV5-4 and TRBJ2-7, with a possible D match to TRBD1 (6 bases). This CDR3 has 13 amino acids. With 4 bases removed from V and 4 bases from J, the gap between germline ends came to 12 bases. Looked up from germline, CDR1 is SGHNT and CDR2 is YYREEE (reference sequence). CDR3 amino acids: CASSPTGSYEQYF. The CDR3 DNA sequence: TGTGCCAGCAGCCCCACAGGGTCGTACGAGCAGTACTTC.

For this clone: The same CDR3 also results from other DNA sequences found in this sample. This chain links TRBV4-3 with TRBJ2-7, with D maybe TRBD2 (6 bases). The V end was cut by 0 bases, the J end by 3 bases, with 9 bases between. The length of the CDR3 is 14 residues. Looked up from germline, CDR1 is LGHNA and CDR2 is YSLEER. The CDR3 reads CASSQERGGYEQYF. The CDR3 DNA reads as TGCGCCAGCAGCCAAGAAAGGGGAGGCTACGAGCAGTACTTC.

The table lists this clone with a count of one. The rearrangement links TRBV10-3 to TRBJ1-2, with 7 bases aligning to TRBD1. From germline, CDR1 is ENHRY and CDR2 SYGVKD. The trim removed 8 bases at V and 4 bases at J, leaving 7 bases unmatched. This CDR3 comprises 13 residues. CDR3: CAISETGIYGYTF. CDR3 nucleotide sequence: TGTGCCATCTCAGAGACAGGGATCTATGGCTACACCTTC.

The J gene is TRBJ2-5, the V gene TRBV6-5, with D possibly TRBD2 on 7 matching bases. Trimming pared 7 bases from V and 5 bases from J, leaving 14 bases between. This CDR3 spans 13 amino acids. Looked up from germline, CDR1 is MNHEY and CDR2 is SVGAGI. CDR3 protein: CASNGGARETQYF. CDR3 in DNA: TGTGCCAGCAATGGGGGGGCGCGGGAGACCCAGTACTTC.

There are a few counts of this clone. This chain uses TRBV10-3 with TRBJ1-1; 11 positions agree with TRBD1. CDR1 and CDR2 (germline): ENHRY, SYGVKD. The CDR3 contains 15 residues. The junction had 6 bases not matched to a gene; V was cut back by 6 bases and J by 3 bases. CDR3 residues: CAISKGTGGHTEAFF. CDR3 in DNA: TGTGCCATCAGCAAAGGGACAGGGGGACACACTGAAGCTTTCTTT.

This sequence joins TRBV18 and TRBJ2-1; 11 bases line up with TRBD1. Germline lookup yields CDR1 KGHSH and CDR2 LQKENI. The CDR3 covers 15 residues. Losses at the gene ends were 3 bases for V and 8 bases for J; bases not matched to a gene: 6. The CDR3 here is CASSPGQGAVDEQFF. CDR3 coding DNA: TGTGCCAGCTCACCCGGACAGGGGGCAGTCGATGAGCAGTTCTTC.

The chain uses TRBV4-1 and TRBJ1-1; D perhaps matches TRBD1 (5 bases). The CDR3 length is 14 residues. The V gene lost 0 bases and the J gene lost 11 bases, with 16 bases spanning the gap. Germline CDR1 MGHRA, CDR2 YSYEKL. CDR3 region: CASSQDREGPIAFF. DNA of the CDR3: TGCGCCAGCAGCCAAGATCGCGAGGGGCCGATTGCTTTCTTT.

The gene calls are TRBV29-1 and TRBJ1-2, with D possibly being TRBD1 (6 bases). Between the trimmed V and J ends, which lost 7 bases and 4 bases, there was a span of 10 bases. The CDR3 is 11 residues long. Germline loops: CDR1 SQVTM, CDR2 ANQGSEA. The CDR3 coding sequence is TGCAGCGACAGACAGGCCTATGGCTACACCTTC. This encodes CSDRQAYGYTF.

The chain employs TRBV29-1 and TRBJ1-2; 8 positions match TRBD1. The ends lost 3 bases at V and 6 bases at J; junction bases unmatched: 15. The germline gives CDR1 SQVTM, CDR2 ANQGSEA. CDR3 length: 16 residues. This chain's CDR3 is CSVERMGRQGSNGYTF. For the CDR3, the DNA is TGCAGCGTTGAGAGGATGGGAAGACAGGGGAGTAATGGCTACACCTTC.

The chain links TRBV27 to TRBJ2-1, with a weak D call TRBD1 (5 bases). Trimming took 3 bases from V and 6 from J, leaving 15 bases between them. This CDR3 comprises 15 residues. Looked up from germline, CDR1 is MNHEY and CDR2 is SMNVEV (reference sequence). In DNA, the CDR3 is TGTGCCAGCAGTTTTCGGCCAGGGAAGGCCAATGAGCAGTTCTTC. It specifies CASSFRPGKANEQFF.

The chain carries TRBV18 and TRBJ1-1, with D uncertain. V was clipped by 4 bases and J by 12 bases, with 18 bases between them. The germline V gene has CDR1 KGHSH and CDR2 LQKENI. This CDR3 contains 13 residues. This chain's CDR3 is CASSQALRNPPFF. CDR3 nucleotides: TGTGCCAGCTCACAAGCCCTGCGGAACCCGCCTTTCTTT.